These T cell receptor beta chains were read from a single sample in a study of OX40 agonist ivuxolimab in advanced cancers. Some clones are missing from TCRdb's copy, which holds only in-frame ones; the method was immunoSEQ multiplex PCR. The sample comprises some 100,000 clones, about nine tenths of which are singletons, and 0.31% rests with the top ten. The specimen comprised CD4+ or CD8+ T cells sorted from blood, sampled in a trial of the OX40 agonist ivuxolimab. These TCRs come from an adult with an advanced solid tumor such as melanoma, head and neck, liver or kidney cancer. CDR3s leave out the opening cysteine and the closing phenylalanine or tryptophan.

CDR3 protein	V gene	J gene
ASSLDLARGRGNEQF	TRBV11-2	TRBJ2-1
ASSPRVAGGSYEQY	TRBV4-2	TRBJ2-7
ASSLGGEGAQATQY	TRBV27	TRBJ2-3
ASSFGQGEREQY	TRBV5-1	TRBJ2-7
ASSLSGVGYNEQF	TRBV11-3	TRBJ2-1
ASSFDFNSYNEQF	TRBV13	TRBJ2-1
ASSLVSGKFNEQF	TRBV7-2	TRBJ2-1
ASSLRQGPNEQY	TRBV5-1	TRBJ2-7
ASRTTGTNSYNEQF	TRBV19	TRBJ2-1
ASRGQGAEQY	TRBV27	TRBJ2-7
ASSTRDRDRYNEQF	TRBV9	TRBJ2-1
ASSLGPSGHRQEQY	TRBV11-2	TRBJ2-7
ASSLTPSGAYEQY	TRBV7-2	TRBJ2-7
ASSLVATSNEQF	TRBV11-2	TRBJ2-1
SATPETQY	TRBV20-1	TRBJ2-5
ASSTLRTDNNEQF	TRBV19	TRBJ2-1
ASSQVTYEQY	TRBV7-2	TRBJ2-7
ASSLERGEQY	TRBV5-1	TRBJ2-7
ASSLPGTGPHEQY	TRBV5-1	TRBJ2-7
ASSVGGLAGVTEQF	TRBV5-4	TRBJ2-1
AGSLASVAGPYEQY	TRBV11-2	TRBJ2-7
ASSGHLGFTDTQY	TRBV7-6	TRBJ2-3
ASSPSRQSYEQY	TRBV27	TRBJ2-7
ASSLQSSYNEQF	TRBV5-1	TRBJ2-1
ASSLWAARGTRHTQY	TRBV27	TRBJ2-3
ASSVGPTNTGELF	TRBV7-2	TRBJ2-2
ASSSGQGLGNTIY	TRBV6-5	TRBJ1-3
SVTGMTQF	TRBV29-1	TRBJ2-1
ASSRSVSYEQY	TRBV19	TRBJ2-7
ASSIGGGIGQPQH	TRBV19	TRBJ1-5
ASSLGGQGFTEAF	TRBV19	TRBJ1-1
ASSDSPGRGTYGYT	TRBV19	TRBJ1-2
ASSVRRGYQETQY	TRBV7-9	TRBJ2-5